This passage covers 27 T cell receptor beta chains from one sample sequenced in a study of identical twins. TCRdb reanalysed the 5' RACE reads using MiXCR and keeps one entry per CDR3 protein. The sample lists some 710,000 distinct CDR3 sequences, roughly 6% seen once, with about 1.8% in the top ten. Sequenced sample: naive T cells sorted from blood. The receptor set was obtained from a man aged 18 to 29 in good health.

Only a few counts were recorded for this clonotype. J is TRBJ2-3 and V is TRBV7-9, with 7 bases that match TRBD1. This CDR3 has 12 residues. Germline V gene sequence: CDR1 SEHNR, CDR2 FQNEAQ (reference sequence). Trimming at V came to 8 bases and at J to 2 bases, leaving 1 base not matched to a gene. The CDR3 loop reads CASQGVTDTQYF. Written as DNA, the CDR3 is TGTGCCAGCCAGGGGGTCACAGATACGCAGTATTTT.

This clonotype was seen at least ten times. This sequence joins TRBV20-1 and TRBJ2-1, with TRBD2 as a possible D gene (6 bases). Trimming cost V 7 bases and J 4 bases, with 17 bases left between them. CDR3 length: 14 residues. Germline loops: CDR1 DFQATT, CDR2 SNEGSKA (reference sequence). CDR3 residues: CSVRAGRTYNEQFF. For the CDR3, the DNA is TGCAGTGTTAGGGCGGGAAGGACTTACAATGAGCAGTTCTTC.

There are many counts of this clonotype. V usage is TRBV12-3 or TRBV12-4 and J usage is TRBJ2-7; D gene unclear. The CDR3 consists of 12 residues. V lost 1 base to trimming and J lost 7 bases, with 8 bases between them. The CDR3, as DNA: TGTGCCAGCAGTTTAGGGATAGGAGAGCAGTACGTC. Amino acids: CASSLGIGEQYV.

The chain combines TRBV9 with TRBJ2-2; 11 bases agree with TRBD2. The CDR3 is 17 amino acids. J lost 6 bases, V lost 0 bases, and 7 bases had no gene match. Per germline, CDR1 SGDLS and CDR2 YYNGEE. The CDR3 here is CASSVEVAGGPAGELFF. In DNA form, the CDR3 reads TGTGCCAGCAGCGTAGAGGTAGCGGGAGGGCCGGCCGGGGAGCTGTTTTTT.

This clonotype was found a few times. The J gene is TRBJ2-7, the V gene TRBV10-3; D is unresolved. Trimming took 6 bases from V and 7 from J, leaving 13 bases between them. The germline CDR1 and CDR2 sequences are ENHRY and SYGVKD. The CDR3 length is 12 residues. The CDR3 protein is CAISGPDREQYF. The CDR3 DNA sequence: TGTGCCATCAGCGGTCCGGACCGGGAGCAGTACTTC.

The gene calls are TRBV20-1 and TRBJ2-5; tentative D call: TRBD1 (6 bases). The CDR3 loop spans 14 amino acids. V was trimmed by 4 bases and J by 2 bases, leaving 14 bases between them. Germline CDR1 and CDR2: DFQATT and SNEGSKA (reference sequence). This CDR3 is CSATRTVRQETQYF. The CDR3 DNA is TGCAGTGCTACCCGGACAGTTAGACAAGAGACCCAGTACTTC.

Only a few counts were recorded for this clonotype. This chain joins TRBV7-2 and TRBJ1-4; D is ambiguous. Trimming pared 5 bases from V and 5 bases from J, leaving 12 bases between. The CDR3 covers 14 residues. Germline V gene data show CDR1 as SGHTA and CDR2 as FQGNSA. For the CDR3, the DNA is TGTGCCAGCAGCCGAATCGGGAGAAATGAAAAACTGTTTTTT. Amino acid sequence: CASSRIGRNEKLFF.

This chain links TRBV27 with TRBJ1-5, with 7 bases that match TRBD1. J lost 3 bases, V lost 5 bases, and 13 bases had no gene match. Germline V lookup: CDR1 MNHEY, CDR2 SMNVEV (reference sequence). The CDR3 covers 17 residues. The CDR3 sequence: CASSTPSGTEDNQPQHF. DNA for the CDR3: TGTGCCAGCAGTACACCCTCCGGGACAGAAGACAATCAGCCCCAGCATTTT.

This chain connects TRBV24-1 to TRBJ1-5; D may be TRBD1 (5 bases). This CDR3 has 13 residues. V was clipped by 4 bases and J by 7 bases, with 10 bases between them. Looked up from germline, CDR1 is KGHDR and CDR2 is SFDVKD. In nucleotides, the CDR3 is TGTGCCACCAGTGAAGGGGCGAACCAGCCCCAGCATTTT. Translated: CATSEGANQPQHF.

Ten or more counts support this clonotype. The V and J genes are TRBV29-1 and TRBJ2-5; D gene unclear. Germline CDR1 SQVTM, CDR2 ANQGSEA. The CDR3 has 10 amino acids. V lost 6 bases and J lost 3, with 5 bases in between. CDR3 in amino acids: CSVNEETQYF. Here the CDR3 DNA reads TGCAGCGTAAACGAAGAGACCCAGTACTTC.

This clonotype was observed a handful of times. This sequence joins TRBV9 and TRBJ1-1, with a weak D call TRBD1 (5 bases). CDR3 length: 15 amino acids. Germline CDR1 is SGDLS and CDR2 is YYNGEE. Trimming removed 3 bases at V and 1 base at J, with 13 bases between. Written as DNA, the CDR3 is TGTGCCAGCAGCGCCGGCGACAGTCCGAACACTGAAGCTTTCTTT. Protein product: CASSAGDSPNTEAFF.

The table lists this clonotype with many counts. The rearrangement links TRBV28 to TRBJ2-7, with D hard to call. From germline, CDR1 is MDHEN and CDR2 SYDVKM. V dropped 7 bases and J dropped 7 bases, with 17 bases sitting between them. This CDR3 has 13 amino acids. The CDR3 DNA is TGTGCCAGCACTGACCGGGCCTCCTTAGAGCAGTACTTC. Protein sequence: CASTDRASLEQYF.

The rearrangement joins TRBV12-3 or TRBV12-4 to TRBJ2-1, with TRBD2 identical over 8 bases. Trimming cost V 5 bases and J 1 base; bases outside gene matches: 10. This CDR3 has 17 residues. Here the CDR3 reads CASSPFSAGASYNEQFF. Here the CDR3 DNA reads TGTGCCAGCAGTCCGTTTTCAGCGGGAGCTTCCTACAATGAGCAGTTCTTC.

This clonotype came up many times. The rearrangement links TRBV20-1 to TRBJ2-5; 11 nucleotides agree with TRBD2. There are 15 residues in the CDR3. The J segment lost 4 bases and the V segment lost 6 bases, leaving 10 bases of the junction unmatched. CDR1 and CDR2 from the germline V gene are DFQATT and SNEGSKA (reference sequence). The CDR3 region has the DNA TGCAGTGCCGAAATACTAGCGGGAGTTAGAGAGACCCAGTACTTC. Its protein is CSAEILAGVRETQYF.

The table lists this clonotype with many counts. This sequence joins TRBV7-9 and TRBJ1-2, with D perhaps TRBD1 (6 bases). V was shortened by 2 bases and J by 10 bases, with 14 bases between the two germline ends. This CDR3 region has 13 residues. The V gene's germline CDR1 is SEHNR and CDR2 FQNEAQ (reference sequence). The CDR3 DNA is TGTGCCAGCAGCTTAAAAACAGGGCCCCTCTACACCTTC. This sequence encodes CASSLKTGPLYTF.

This rearrangement joins TRBV11-2 to TRBJ2-1, with 8 bases lining up with TRBD2. This CDR3 contains 19 residues. J gave up 0 bases and V 1 base, and 11 bases lay outside the gene matches. Germline V gene lookup returns CDR1 SGHAT and CDR2 FQNNGV. The CDR3 region has the DNA TGTGCCAGCAGCTTAGTCCCGCTAGCGGGCCCCGGCTCCTACAATGAGCAGTTCTTC. Residues: CASSLVPLAGPGSYNEQFF. The full variable domain, completed using reference TRBV11-2 and TRBJ2-1, is EAGVAQSPRYKIIEKRQSVAFWCNPISGHATLYWYQQILGQGPKLLIQFQNNGVVDDSQLPKDRFSAERLKGVDSTLKIQPAKLEDSAVYLCASSLVPLAGPGSYNEQFFGPGTRLTVL.

Many counts were recorded for this clonotype. This chain connects TRBV27 to TRBJ2-1, with TRBD2 as a possible D gene (6 bases). The CDR3 loop spans 14 amino acids. Germline V gene lookup returns CDR1 MNHEY and CDR2 SMNVEV (reference sequence). V lost 0 bases to trimming and J lost 10 bases, with 13 bases between them. CDR3 amino acids: CASSLSVAAGEQFF. In nucleotides, the CDR3 is TGTGCCAGCAGTTTATCGGTCGCTGCGGGAGAGCAGTTCTTC.

The chain has TRBV2 and TRBJ1-2; no reliable D call. V was clipped by 3 bases and J by 4 bases, with 12 bases between them. The CDR3 totals 14 residues. CDR1 is SNHLY and CDR2 is FYNNEI in the germline V gene. In nucleotides, the CDR3 is TGTGCCAGCAGTGAGAGCGACGCAGGCTATGGCTACACCTTC. Translating gives CASSESDAGYGYTF.

This chain joins TRBV12-3 or TRBV12-4 and TRBJ1-1; D uncertain. The CDR3 has 14 amino acids. Trimming shortened V by 3 bases and J by 1 base, and 9 bases separated the two germline ends. CDR3 DNA: TGTGCCAGCAGTTTTTTGCCGACGAACACTGAAGCTTTCTTT. Translated: CASSFLPTNTEAFF.

This clonotype was observed a few times. The genes are TRBV28 and TRBJ2-1, with TRBD2 matching over 8 bases. The CDR3 contains 17 residues. Germline CDR1 reads MDHEN; CDR2 reads SYDVKM. Germline trimming cut 9 bases from V and 2 bases from J; bases unmatched to any gene: 15. The CDR3 here is CASGRGAGGFPYNEQFF. The CDR3 DNA sequence: TGTGCCAGTGGAAGAGGGGCGGGAGGATTCCCCTACAATGAGCAGTTCTTC.

The sample holds a few counts of this clonotype. J is TRBJ2-3 and V is TRBV29-1; 9 bases are a match to TRBD2. Germline values: CDR1 SQVTM, CDR2 ANQGSEA. The J segment lost 2 bases and the V segment lost 1 base, leaving 4 bases of the junction unmatched. The CDR3 is 15 amino acids. The CDR3 reads CSVEGGRGSTDTQYF. CDR3 DNA: TGCAGCGTTGAAGGCGGGAGGGGATCCACAGATACGCAGTATTTT.

The table lists this clonotype with many counts. The rearrangement joins TRBV6-1 to TRBJ2-3, with TRBD2 identical over 10 bases. This CDR3 region has 18 residues. Germline V lookup: CDR1 MNHNS, CDR2 SASEGT. V lost 6 bases and J lost 9; bases outside the gene matches: 21. This CDR3 reads CASSKKTSGYLGGLTQYF. The DNA of the CDR3 is TGTGCCAGCAGCAAAAAGACTAGCGGGTACTTGGGGGGTTTGACGCAGTATTTT.

This clonotype was detected ten times or more. The rearrangement links TRBV5-1 to TRBJ1-1; D is undetermined. Germline V gene lookup returns CDR1 SGHRS and CDR2 YFSETQ. The CDR3 is 15 residues long. V was cut by 2 bases and J by 0 bases, with 11 bases left in between. The CDR3 region is CASSFEGPVNTEAFF. CDR3 coding DNA: TGCGCCAGCAGCTTCGAAGGGCCGGTGAACACTGAAGCTTTCTTT.

Many counts were recorded for this clonotype. This chain uses TRBV5-1 with TRBJ2-3, with D uncertain. Germline V gives CDR1 SGHRS, CDR2 YFSETQ. V lost 2 bases and J 4 bases, leaving 8 bases between the germline ends. The CDR3 contains 13 residues. The CDR3 spells CASSFEGPDTQYF. CDR3 coding DNA: TGCGCCAGCAGCTTTGAAGGCCCAGATACGCAGTATTTT.

The chain uses TRBV20-1 and TRBJ2-7; 9 bases are a match to TRBD1. V lost 2 bases and J lost 4; bases outside the gene matches: 9. Germline V gene data show CDR1 as DFQATT and CDR2 as SNEGSKA (reference sequence). This CDR3 is 15 amino acids long. Here the CDR3 DNA reads TGCAGTGCTAGATCGGACAGGGGTTGGGTGTACGAGCAGTACTTC. Translating gives CSARSDRGWVYEQYF.

This clonotype was detected ten times or more. This chain links TRBV11-2 with TRBJ2-1, with TRBD2 matching 10 bases. In germline, CDR1 is SGHAT, CDR2 FQNNGV. V was clipped by 6 bases and J by 3 bases; unmatched bases: 5. The CDR3 sequence is 15 residues long. Written as DNA, the CDR3 is TGTGCCAGCAGAACACCTAGCGGGAGCTACAATGAGCAGTTCTTC. It codes for CASRTPSGSYNEQFF.

This clonotype appeared many times. The DNA for the CDR3 is TGTGCCAGCAGTCGACTAGCGGGAGTGGGGGAGCAGTACTTC. Translation: CASSRLAGVGEQYF. This rearrangement joins TRBV2 to TRBJ2-7, with 12 bases that match TRBD2. J lost 7 bases, V lost 5 bases, and 6 bases had no gene match. This CDR3 is built from 14 residues. Germline loops: CDR1 SNHLY, CDR2 FYNNEI.